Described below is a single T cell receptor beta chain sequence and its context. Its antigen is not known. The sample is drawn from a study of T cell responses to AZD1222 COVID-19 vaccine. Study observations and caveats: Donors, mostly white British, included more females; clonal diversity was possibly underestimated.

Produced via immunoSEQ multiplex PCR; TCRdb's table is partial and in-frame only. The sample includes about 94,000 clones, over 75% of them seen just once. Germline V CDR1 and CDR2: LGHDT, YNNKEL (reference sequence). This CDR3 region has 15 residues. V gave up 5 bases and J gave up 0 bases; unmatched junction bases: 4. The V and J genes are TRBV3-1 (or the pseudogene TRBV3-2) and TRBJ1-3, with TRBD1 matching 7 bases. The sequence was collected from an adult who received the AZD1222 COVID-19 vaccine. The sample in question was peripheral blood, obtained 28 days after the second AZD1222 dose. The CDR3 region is CASSWSGGSGNTIYF. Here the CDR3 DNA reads TGTGCCAGCAGCTGGTCAGGGGGCTCTGGAAACACCATATATTTT.